This TCR beta chain originates from a study of shared clonotypes between healthy human individuals. Study outcomes and limitations: The study found approximately 5% of naive CD4 clonotypes shared across a handful of donors. Non-shared clonotypes were found to have lower generation probabilities than the clonotypes that were shared by all four of the sorted-subset donors. What naive subsets generally showed was a larger estimated richness than memory subsets showed.

About this clone: Antigen specificity is unknown.

The deep-level immunoSEQ assay was used. Here immunoSEQ multiplex PCR was the method, and the copy in TCRdb shows in-frame clones only, minus some. Among roughly 1,100,000 clones, under 80% were seen once, and the ten largest hold 1.5%. The CDR3 length is 15 residues. Trimming pared 2 bases from V and 0 bases from J, leaving 8 bases between. Germline assignment: CDR1 MNHNS and CDR2 SASEGT. This chain connects TRBV6-1 to TRBJ1-5; D call uncertain. Material for sequencing was memory CD4+ T cells sorted from blood. Subset given: CD45RA-negative fraction. The receptor was derived from a man aged 18 to 30 in good health. This CDR3 is CASSEYYGSNQPQHF. The CDR3 DNA follows: TGTGCCAGCAGTGAATACTACGGTAGCAATCAGCCCCAGCATTTT.